The next 20 T cell receptor beta chains were all read from a single sample in a study of OX40 agonist ivuxolimab in advanced cancers. Clones were read by immunoSEQ multiplex PCR, and TCRdb kept only the in-frame ones, dropping some. The sample comprises roughly 61,000 clones, approximately 75% of which are singletons, and around 0.8% rests with the top ten. The sequencing here drew on CD4+ or CD8+ T cells sorted from blood, taken in a trial of the OX40 agonist ivuxolimab. The receptors were sampled from an adult with an advanced solid tumor such as melanoma, head and neck, liver or kidney cancer.

V is TRBV19 and J is TRBJ1-2; 7 nucleotides agree with TRBD1. This CDR3 spans 14 amino acids. The ends lost 7 bases at V and 2 bases at J; junction bases unmatched: 7. CDR1 LNHDA and CDR2 SQIVND come from the germline V gene (reference sequence). Written as DNA, the CDR3 is TGTGCCAGTACCCCGACAGGGCCCAACTATGGCTACACCTTC. Its protein product is CASTPTGPNYGYTF.

DNA for the CDR3: TGTGCCAGCAGGGGACAGGGGGGCGAGCAGTACTTC. This translates into CASRGQGGEQYF. The rearrangement links TRBV13 to TRBJ2-7; TRBD1 matches at 11 bases. V was clipped by 6 bases and J by 6 bases; unmatched bases: 1. Germline-derived CDR1 and CDR2 are PRHDT and FYEKMQ (reference sequence). The length of the CDR3 is 12 residues.

The chain links TRBV25-1 to TRBJ2-1, with D unresolved. This CDR3 has 13 amino acids. Trimming pared 3 bases from V and 12 bases from J, leaving 15 bases between. Germline values: CDR1 MGHDK, CDR2 SYGVNS. The CDR3: CASSDPRVRGQFF. CDR3 nucleotide sequence: TGTGCCAGCAGTGACCCAAGGGTCCGTGGGCAGTTCTTC.

The chain links TRBV6-1 to TRBJ2-5; D possibly corresponds to TRBD1 (6 bases). The V and J ends lost 2 bases and 5 bases respectively, with 9 bases between them. CDR1 is MNHNS, CDR2 SASEGT, per germline. The CDR3 loop spans 13 amino acids. The CDR3: CASSEHDRETQYF. Written as DNA, the CDR3 is TGTGCCAGCAGTGAACATGACAGGGAGACCCAGTACTTC.

The chain uses TRBV7-6 and TRBJ1-3; D gene uncertain. V lost 1 base and J 5 bases, leaving 6 bases between the germline ends. The CDR3 has 13 amino acids. Per the germline V gene, CDR1 is SGHVS and CDR2 is FNYEAQ. CDR3 sequence: CASSLGRRNTIYF. The CDR3 DNA reads as TGTGCCAGCAGCTTAGGCAGACGAAACACCATATATTTT.

The chain's CDR3 is CASSFGDRRETQYF. The CDR3 DNA follows: TGTGCCAGCAGCTTCGGTGACAGAAGAGAGACCCAGTACTTC. The rearrangement uses TRBV7-2 and TRBJ2-5, with a tentative D call TRBD1 (5 bases). Germline CDR1 SGHTA, CDR2 FQGNSA. Trimming removed 3 bases at V and 4 bases at J, with 12 bases between. This CDR3 has 14 amino acids.

This clone was picked up one time. J is TRBJ1-2 and V is TRBV5-6, with D perhaps matching TRBD1 (5 bases). Germline assignment: CDR1 SGHDT and CDR2 YYEEEE. The V end lost 2 bases, the J end lost 4 bases, and 12 bases lay between the germline ends. The CDR3 runs to 14 residues. The CDR3: CASSLGEPPYGYTF. In DNA form, the CDR3 reads TGTGCCAGCAGCTTAGGGGAGCCTCCCTATGGCTACACCTTC.

A word on this clone: The sample holds other DNA sequences that translate to the same CDR3. This rearrangement joins TRBV25-1 to TRBJ1-1; a possible D gene is TRBD1 (6 bases). Germline CDR1 and CDR2: MGHDK and SYGVNS. The V end was cut by 11 bases, the J end by 1 base, with 20 bases between. The CDR3 runs 15 residues. CDR3 bases: TGTGCCCGGCCGGGGGAGGGGGGCTCGAACACTGAAGCTTTCTTT. Its protein is CARPGEGGSNTEAFF.

This clone was detected only a few times. This chain's CDR3 is CASSHGQVANYGYTF. The CDR3 DNA is TGCGCCAGCAGCCACGGACAGGTAGCTAACTATGGCTACACCTTC. J is TRBJ1-2 and V is TRBV4-1; 7 bases fit TRBD1. The CDR3 runs 15 residues. After removal of 3 bases from V and 0 bases from J, the junction contained 4 bases not matched to a gene. Per the germline V gene, CDR1 is MGHRA and CDR2 is YSYEKL.

The chain combines TRBV2 with TRBJ1-2; no reliable D call. Looked up from germline, CDR1 is SNHLY and CDR2 is FYNNEI. Trimming removed 4 bases at V and 4 bases at J, with 10 bases between. CDR3 size: 13 residues. CDR3 sequence (DNA): TGTGCCAGCAGTGGTCCTACCCCCTATGGCTACACCTTC. The encoded protein is CASSGPTPYGYTF. The full variable domain, completed using reference TRBV2 and TRBJ1-2, is EPEVTQTPSHQVTQMGQEVILRCVPISNHLYFYWYRQILGQKVEFLVSFYNNEISEKSEIFDDQFSVERPDGSNFTLKIRSTKLEDSAMYFCASSGPTPYGYTFGSGTRLTVV.

This clone was picked up a small number of times. The chain links TRBV19 to TRBJ2-7, with 12 positions matching TRBD1. This CDR3 contains 18 residues. Unmatched junction bases numbered 7, after V lost 1 base and J lost 0 bases. Germline V CDR1 and CDR2: LNHDA, SQIVND (reference sequence). The CDR3 region has the DNA TGTGCCAGTAGTATAGCCGGGACAGGGGGCGCGGGCTCCTACGAGCAGTACTTC. This codes for CASSIAGTGGAGSYEQYF.

The chain uses TRBV6-1 and TRBJ1-6; 9 nucleotides agree with TRBD1. The V gene's germline CDR1 is MNHNS and CDR2 SASEGT. CDR3 size: 14 residues. V trimming: 8 bases; J trimming: 10 bases; junction bases outside the gene matches: 9. This CDR3 is CASSTDRGGSPLHF. DNA of the CDR3: TGTGCCAGCTCAACTGACAGGGGGGGATCACCCCTCCACTTT.

This clone was seen only once. The chain uses TRBV5-1 and TRBJ2-1, with D uncertain. Germline values: CDR1 SGHRS, CDR2 YFSETQ. Trimming pared 5 bases from V and 0 bases from J, leaving 15 bases between. The CDR3 runs 16 residues. Here the CDR3 DNA reads TGCGCCAGCAGAAAGGACGCCCGGAGCTCCTACAATGAGCAGTTCTTC. Translation: CASRKDARSSYNEQFF.

The chain recombines TRBV11-2 with TRBJ2-1; perhaps TRBD1 as D (5 bases). V lost 5 bases and J 6 bases, leaving 14 bases between the germline ends. The CDR3 runs to 14 residues. Germline V gives CDR1 SGHAT, CDR2 FQNNGV. The CDR3 DNA is TGTGCCAGCAGCGCCTACAGGACCCTCAATGAGCAGTTCTTC. Translation gives CASSAYRTLNEQFF.

This clone was found a few times. The chain uses TRBV9 and TRBJ1-2; TRBD1 agrees at 8 bases. The germline V gene encodes CDR1 SGDLS and CDR2 YYNGEE. The CDR3 runs 14 residues. V was pared by 1 base and J by 6 bases, with 5 bases of the junction left unmatched. The CDR3 DNA reads TGTGCCAGCAGCGTAAGTCAGGGGGCCCATGGCTACACCTTC. Protein product: CASSVSQGAHGYTF.

The rearrangement links TRBV5-1 to TRBJ2-5; no firm D call. The CDR3 loop spans 14 amino acids. CDR1 and CDR2 from the germline V gene are SGHRS and YFSETQ. Trimming pared 0 bases from V and 4 bases from J, leaving 10 bases between. The CDR3 is CASSLAWGGETQYF. DNA of the CDR3: TGCGCCAGCAGCTTGGCTTGGGGTGGAGAGACCCAGTACTTC. Drawing the rest from reference TRBV5-1 and TRBJ2-5, the complete variable domain is KAGVTQTPRYLIKTRGQQVTLSCSPISGHRSVSWYQQTPGQGLQFLFEYFSETQRNKGNFPGRFSGRQFSNSRSEMNVSTLELGDSALYLCASSLAWGGETQYFGPGTRLLVL.

V and J are TRBV4-1 and TRBJ2-1; a possible D gene is TRBD2 (7 bases). V was trimmed by 2 bases and J by 1 base, leaving 18 bases between them. The CDR3 spans 18 residues. The germline V gene encodes CDR1 MGHRA and CDR2 YSYEKL. The CDR3, as DNA: TGCGCCAGCAGCCAACCCCGAGGGGGGGGGCCATCCTACAATGAGCAGTTCTTC. It codes for CASSQPRGGGPSYNEQFF.

This chain's CDR3 is CASSLGPGSHQPQHF. CDR3 coding DNA: TGTGCCAGCAGTTTAGGTCCGGGCTCGCATCAGCCCCAGCATTTT. The chain couples TRBV28 to TRBJ1-5; no clear D gene. Germline lookup yields CDR1 MDHEN and CDR2 SYDVKM. The CDR3 consists of 15 residues. V lost 2 bases and J lost 5, with 13 bases in between. The full variable domain, with the rest looked up from reference TRBV28 and TRBJ1-5, is DVKVTQSSRYLVKRTGEKVFLECVQDMDHENMFWYRQDPGLGLRLIYFSYDVKMKEKGDIPEGYSVSREKKERFSLILESASTNQTSMYLCASSLGPGSHQPQHFGDGTRLSIL.

The table lists this clone with a few counts. V is TRBV5-6 and J is TRBJ1-2; D is unclear. V lost 0 bases, J lost 8 bases, and 14 bases lay in between. Germline assignment: CDR1 SGHDT and CDR2 YYEEEE. This CDR3 has 14 amino acids. The CDR3 loop reads CASSLGQAVEGYTF. CDR3 nucleotides: TGTGCCAGCAGCTTGGGCCAGGCGGTTGAAGGCTACACCTTC.

The chain employs TRBV7-8 and TRBJ2-7; maybe TRBD1 (6 bases). Germline assignment: CDR1 SGHVS and CDR2 FQNEAQ. The CDR3 length is 14 residues. The ends were cut back, 1 base at V and 5 bases at J, with 12 bases in the middle. Here the CDR3 DNA reads TGTGCCAGCAGCTTAGTTGAACCAGGGGACGAGCAGTACTTC. It codes for CASSLVEPGDEQYF.